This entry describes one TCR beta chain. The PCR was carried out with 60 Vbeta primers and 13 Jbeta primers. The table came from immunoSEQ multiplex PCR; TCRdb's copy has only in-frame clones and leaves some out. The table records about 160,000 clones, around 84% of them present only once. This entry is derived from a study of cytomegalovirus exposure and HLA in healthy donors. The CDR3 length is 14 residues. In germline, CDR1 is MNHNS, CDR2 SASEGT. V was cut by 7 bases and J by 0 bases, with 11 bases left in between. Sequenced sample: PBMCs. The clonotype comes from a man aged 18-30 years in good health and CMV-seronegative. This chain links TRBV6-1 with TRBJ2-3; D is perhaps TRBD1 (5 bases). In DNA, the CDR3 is TGTGCCAGCACTAGGGGTCCTAGCACAGATACGCAGTATTTT. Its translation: CASTRGPSTDTQYF.